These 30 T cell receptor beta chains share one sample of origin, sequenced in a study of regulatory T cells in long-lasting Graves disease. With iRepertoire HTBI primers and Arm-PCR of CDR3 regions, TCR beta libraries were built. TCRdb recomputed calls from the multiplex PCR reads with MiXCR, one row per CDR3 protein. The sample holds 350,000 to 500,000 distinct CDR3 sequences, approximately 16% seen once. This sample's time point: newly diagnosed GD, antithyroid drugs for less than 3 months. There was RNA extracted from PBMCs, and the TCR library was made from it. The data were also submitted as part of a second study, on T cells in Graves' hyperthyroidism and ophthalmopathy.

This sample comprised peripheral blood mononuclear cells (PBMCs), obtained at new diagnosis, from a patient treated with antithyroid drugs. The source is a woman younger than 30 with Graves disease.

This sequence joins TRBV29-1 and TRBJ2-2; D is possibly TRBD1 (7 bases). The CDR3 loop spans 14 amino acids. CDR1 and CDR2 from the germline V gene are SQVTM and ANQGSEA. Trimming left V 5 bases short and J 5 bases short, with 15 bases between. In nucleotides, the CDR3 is TGCAGCGTTTCAGGGGGAGGTACTACCGGGGAGCTGTTTTTT. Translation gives CSVSGGGTTGELFF.

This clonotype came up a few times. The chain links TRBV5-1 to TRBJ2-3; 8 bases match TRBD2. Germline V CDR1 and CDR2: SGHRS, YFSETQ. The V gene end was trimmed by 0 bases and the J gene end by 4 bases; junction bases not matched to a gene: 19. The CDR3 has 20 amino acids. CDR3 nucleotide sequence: TGCGCCAGCAGCTTGGACCCGGGGCTAGCGGGTGGGGCCAGGGCAGATACGCAGTATTTT. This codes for CASSLDPGLAGGARADTQYF.

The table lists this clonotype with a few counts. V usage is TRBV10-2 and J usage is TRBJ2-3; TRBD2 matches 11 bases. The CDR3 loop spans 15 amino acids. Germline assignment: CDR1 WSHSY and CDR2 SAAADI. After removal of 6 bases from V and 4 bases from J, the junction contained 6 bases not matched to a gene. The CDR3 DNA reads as TGCGCCAGCAGCCAAACTAGCGGGGGTGCAGATACGCAGTATTTT. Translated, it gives CASSQTSGGADTQYF.

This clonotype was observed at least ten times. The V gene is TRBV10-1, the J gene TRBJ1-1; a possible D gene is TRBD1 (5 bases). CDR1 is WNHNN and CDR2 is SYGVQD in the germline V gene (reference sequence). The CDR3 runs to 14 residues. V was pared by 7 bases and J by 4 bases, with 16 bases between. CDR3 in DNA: TGCGCCAGCAAGGCTGGGCGGGGGAGCACTGAAGCTTTCTTT. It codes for CASKAGRGSTEAFF.

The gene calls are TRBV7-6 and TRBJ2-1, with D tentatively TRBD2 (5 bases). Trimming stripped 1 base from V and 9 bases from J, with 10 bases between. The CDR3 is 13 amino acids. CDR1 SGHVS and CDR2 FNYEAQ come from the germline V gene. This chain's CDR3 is CASSLVDGGEQFF. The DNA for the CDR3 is TGTGCCAGCAGCTTAGTAGATGGAGGTGAGCAGTTCTTC.

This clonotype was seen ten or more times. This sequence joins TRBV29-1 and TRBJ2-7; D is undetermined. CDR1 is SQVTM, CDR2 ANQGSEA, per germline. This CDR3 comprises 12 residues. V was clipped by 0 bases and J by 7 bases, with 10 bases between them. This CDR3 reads CSVEDWRTEQYF. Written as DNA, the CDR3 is TGCAGCGTTGAAGATTGGCGCACAGAGCAGTACTTC.

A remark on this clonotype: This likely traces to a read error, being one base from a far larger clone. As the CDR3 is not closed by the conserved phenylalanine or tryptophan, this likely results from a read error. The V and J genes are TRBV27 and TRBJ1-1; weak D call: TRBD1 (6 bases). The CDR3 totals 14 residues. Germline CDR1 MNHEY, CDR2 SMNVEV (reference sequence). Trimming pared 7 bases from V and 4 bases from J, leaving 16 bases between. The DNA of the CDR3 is TGTGCCAGCACCCCGACAACGACAGGCACTGAAGCTTTCTCT. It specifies CASTPTTTGTEAFS.

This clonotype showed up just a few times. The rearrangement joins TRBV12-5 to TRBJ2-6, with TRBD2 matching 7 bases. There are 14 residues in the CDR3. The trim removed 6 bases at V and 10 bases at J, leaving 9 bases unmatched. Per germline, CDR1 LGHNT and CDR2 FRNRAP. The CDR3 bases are TGTGCTAGTGGAGAGTCCGGGAGGCCAAACGTCCTGACTTTC. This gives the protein CASGESGRPNVLTF.

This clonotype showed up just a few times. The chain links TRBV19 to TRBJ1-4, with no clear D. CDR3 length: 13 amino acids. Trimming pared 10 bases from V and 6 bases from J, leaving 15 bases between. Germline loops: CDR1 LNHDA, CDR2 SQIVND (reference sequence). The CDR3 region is CATTPGNYEKLFF. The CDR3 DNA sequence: TGTGCCACTACTCCAGGAAACTATGAAAAACTGTTTTTT.

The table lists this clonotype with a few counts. The CDR3, as DNA: TGTGCCAGCAGTTGGCAGGGGGCTTCAGATACGCAGTATTTT. Protein product: CASSWQGASDTQYF. V usage is TRBV6-9 and J usage is TRBJ2-3, with 8 bases fitting TRBD1. This CDR3 spans 14 amino acids. V trimming: 4 bases; J trimming: 4 bases; junction bases outside the gene matches: 4. Germline CDR1 is MNHGY and CDR2 is SVAAGI.

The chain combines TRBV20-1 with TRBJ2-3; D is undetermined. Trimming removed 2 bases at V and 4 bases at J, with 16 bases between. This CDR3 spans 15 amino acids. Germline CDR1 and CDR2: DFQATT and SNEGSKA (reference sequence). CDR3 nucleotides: TGCAGTGCTAGAAAGCCGACAAATTTGGCAGATACGCAGTATTTT. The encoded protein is CSARKPTNLADTQYF.

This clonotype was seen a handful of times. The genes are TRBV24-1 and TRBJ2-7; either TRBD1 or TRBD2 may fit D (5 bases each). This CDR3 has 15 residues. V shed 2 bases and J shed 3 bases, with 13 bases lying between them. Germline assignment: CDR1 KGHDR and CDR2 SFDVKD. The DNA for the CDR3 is TGTGCCACCAGTGATTCTGGGGGATTGGACTACGAGCAGTACTTC. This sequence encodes CATSDSGGLDYEQYF.

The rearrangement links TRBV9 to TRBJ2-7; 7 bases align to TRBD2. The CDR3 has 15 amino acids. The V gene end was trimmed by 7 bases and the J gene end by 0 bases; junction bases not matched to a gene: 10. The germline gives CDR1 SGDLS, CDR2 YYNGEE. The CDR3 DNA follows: TGTGCCAGCTCGATGGGCATAGCGGGCTCCTACGAGCAGTACTTC. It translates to CASSMGIAGSYEQYF.

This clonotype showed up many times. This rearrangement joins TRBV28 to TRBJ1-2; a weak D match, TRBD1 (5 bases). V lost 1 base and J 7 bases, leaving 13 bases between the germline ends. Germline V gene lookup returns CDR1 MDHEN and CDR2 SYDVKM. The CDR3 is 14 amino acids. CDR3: CASSLLQGSGGYTF. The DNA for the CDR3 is TGTGCCAGCAGTTTATTGCAGGGATCTGGTGGCTACACCTTC.

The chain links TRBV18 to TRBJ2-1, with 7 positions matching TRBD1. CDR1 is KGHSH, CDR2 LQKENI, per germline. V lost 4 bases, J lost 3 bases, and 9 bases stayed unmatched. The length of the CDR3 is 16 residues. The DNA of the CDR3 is TGTGCCAGCTCACGCGACCGGGACAGATTCTACAATGAGCAGTTCTTC. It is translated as CASSRDRDRFYNEQFF.

The CDR3 sequence: CASSEGLEQFF. CDR3 in DNA: TGTGCCAGCAGCGAGGGACTAGAGCAGTTCTTC. The rearrangement joins TRBV6-1 to TRBJ2-1; 7 bases agree with TRBD2. Germline-derived CDR1 and CDR2 are MNHNS and SASEGT. The CDR3 runs to 11 residues. Germline trimming cut 6 bases from V and 10 bases from J; bases unmatched to any gene: 3.

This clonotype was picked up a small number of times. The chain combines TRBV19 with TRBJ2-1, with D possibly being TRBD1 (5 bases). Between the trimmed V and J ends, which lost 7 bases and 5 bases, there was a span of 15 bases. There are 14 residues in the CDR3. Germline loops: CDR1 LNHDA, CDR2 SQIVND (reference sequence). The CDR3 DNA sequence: TGTGCCAGTAAAAACTCCGGACAAAACAATGAGCAGTTCTTC. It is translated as CASKNSGQNNEQFF.

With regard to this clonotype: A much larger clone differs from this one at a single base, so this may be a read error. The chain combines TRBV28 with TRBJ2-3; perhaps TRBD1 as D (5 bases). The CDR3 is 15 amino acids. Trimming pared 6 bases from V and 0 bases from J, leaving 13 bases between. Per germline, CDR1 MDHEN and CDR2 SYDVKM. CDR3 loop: CASRWGSTSTDTQYF. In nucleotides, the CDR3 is TGTGCCAGCAGGTGGGGCTCCACTAGCACAGATACGCAGTATTTT.

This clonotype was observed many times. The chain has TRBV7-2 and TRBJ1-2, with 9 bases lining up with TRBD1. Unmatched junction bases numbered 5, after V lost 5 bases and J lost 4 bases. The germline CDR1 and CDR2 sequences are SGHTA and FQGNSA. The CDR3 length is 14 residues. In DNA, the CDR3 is TGTGCCAGCAGCCCCAGGACAGGGGCCTATGGCTACACCTTC. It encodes CASSPRTGAYGYTF.

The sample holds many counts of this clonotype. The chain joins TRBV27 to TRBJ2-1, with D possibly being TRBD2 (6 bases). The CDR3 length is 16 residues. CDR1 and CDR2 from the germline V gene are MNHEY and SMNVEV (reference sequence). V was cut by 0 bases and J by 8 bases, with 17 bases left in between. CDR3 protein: CASSLSFPRLVDEQFF. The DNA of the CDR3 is TGTGCCAGCAGTTTATCTTTCCCACGACTAGTCGATGAGCAGTTCTTC.

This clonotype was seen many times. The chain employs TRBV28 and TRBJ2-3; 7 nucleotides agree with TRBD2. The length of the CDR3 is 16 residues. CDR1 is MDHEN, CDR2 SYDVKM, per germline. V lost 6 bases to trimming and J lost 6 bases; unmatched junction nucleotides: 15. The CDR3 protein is CASSPGGNPRTDTQYF. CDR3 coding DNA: TGTGCCAGCAGCCCGGGGGGAAATCCTAGGACGGATACGCAGTATTTT.

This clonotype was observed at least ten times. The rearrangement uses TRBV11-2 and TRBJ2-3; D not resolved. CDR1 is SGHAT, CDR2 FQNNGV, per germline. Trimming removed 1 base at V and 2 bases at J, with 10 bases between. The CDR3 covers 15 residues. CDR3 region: CASSLGVTDTDTQYF. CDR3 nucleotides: TGTGCCAGCAGCTTAGGGGTAACCGACACAGATACGCAGTATTTT.

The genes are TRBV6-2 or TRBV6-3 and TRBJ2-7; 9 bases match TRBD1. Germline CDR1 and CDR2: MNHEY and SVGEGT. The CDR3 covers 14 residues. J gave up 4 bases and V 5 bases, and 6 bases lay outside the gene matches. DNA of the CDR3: TGTGCCAGCAGTAGGACAGGGGCGGGATACGAGCAGTACTTC. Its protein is CASSRTGAGYEQYF.

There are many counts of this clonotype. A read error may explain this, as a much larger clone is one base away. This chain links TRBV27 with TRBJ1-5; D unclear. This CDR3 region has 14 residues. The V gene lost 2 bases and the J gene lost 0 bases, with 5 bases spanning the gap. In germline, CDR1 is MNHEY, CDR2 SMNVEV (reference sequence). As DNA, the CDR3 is TGTGCCAGCAGTTTAATGGGTAGCAATCAGCCCCAGCATTTT. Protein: CASSLMGSNQPQHF.

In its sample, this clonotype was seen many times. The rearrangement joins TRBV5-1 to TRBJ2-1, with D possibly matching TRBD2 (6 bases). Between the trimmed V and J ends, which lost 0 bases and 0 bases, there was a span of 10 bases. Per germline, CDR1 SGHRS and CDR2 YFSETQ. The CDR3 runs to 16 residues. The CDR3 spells CASSLGGGTSYNEQFF. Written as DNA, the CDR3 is TGCGCCAGCAGCTTGGGGGGCGGGACCTCCTACAATGAGCAGTTCTTC. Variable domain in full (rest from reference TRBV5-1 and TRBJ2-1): KAGVTQTPRYLIKTRGQQVTLSCSPISGHRSVSWYQQTPGQGLQFLFEYFSETQRNKGNFPGRFSGRQFSNSRSEMNVSTLELGDSALYLCASSLGGGTSYNEQFFGPGTRLTVL.

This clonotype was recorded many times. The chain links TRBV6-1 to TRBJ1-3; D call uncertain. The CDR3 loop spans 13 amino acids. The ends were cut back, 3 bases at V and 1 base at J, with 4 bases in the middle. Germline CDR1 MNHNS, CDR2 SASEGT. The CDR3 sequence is CASSELSGNTIYF. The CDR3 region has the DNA TGTGCCAGCAGTGAGCTATCTGGAAACACCATATATTTT.

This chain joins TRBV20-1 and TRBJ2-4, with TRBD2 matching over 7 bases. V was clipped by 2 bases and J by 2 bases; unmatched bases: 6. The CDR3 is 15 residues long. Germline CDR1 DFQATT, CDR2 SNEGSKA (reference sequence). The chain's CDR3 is CSARMAGASKNIQYF. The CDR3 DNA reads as TGCAGTGCTAGAATGGCGGGAGCGTCCAAAAACATTCAGTACTTC.

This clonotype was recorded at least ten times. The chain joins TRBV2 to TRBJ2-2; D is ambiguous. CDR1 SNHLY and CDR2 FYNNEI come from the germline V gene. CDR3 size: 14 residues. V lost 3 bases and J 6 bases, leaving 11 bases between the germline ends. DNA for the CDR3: TGTGCCAGCAGTGACAGAGTTGTGGCCGGGGAGCTGTTTTTT. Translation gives CASSDRVVAGELFF. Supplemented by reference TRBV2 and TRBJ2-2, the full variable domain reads EPEVTQTPSHQVTQMGQEVILRCVPISNHLYFYWYRQILGQKVEFLVSFYNNEISEKSEIFDDQFSVERPDGSNFTLKIRSTKLEDSAMYFCASSDRVVAGELFFGEGSRLTVL.

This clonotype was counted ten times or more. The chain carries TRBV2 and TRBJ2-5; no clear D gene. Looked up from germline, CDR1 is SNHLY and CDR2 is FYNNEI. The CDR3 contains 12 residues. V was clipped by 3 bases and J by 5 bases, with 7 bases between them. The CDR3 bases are TGTGCCAGCAGTGACGCCGGGGAGACCCAGTACTTC. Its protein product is CASSDAGETQYF.

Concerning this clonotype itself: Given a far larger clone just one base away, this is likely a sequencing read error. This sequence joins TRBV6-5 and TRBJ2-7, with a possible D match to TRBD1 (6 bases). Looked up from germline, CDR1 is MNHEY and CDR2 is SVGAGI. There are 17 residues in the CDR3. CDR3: CAISYSGWGRGGYEQYF. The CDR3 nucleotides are TGTGCCATCAGTTACTCCGGATGGGGGCGAGGGGGCTACGAGCAGTACTTC.